This TCR beta chain was found in a study of cytomegalovirus exposure and HLA in healthy donors. On the study more broadly: Drawn from HLA-typed donors, tens of millions of unique TCRs were held in an early data release.

PCR was performed using 60 Vbeta and 13 Jbeta primers. The table came from immunoSEQ multiplex PCR; TCRdb's copy has only in-frame clones and leaves some out. The sample yields over 150,000 clones, over 65% seen once. Germline V lookup: CDR1 MDHEN, CDR2 SYDVKM. V shed 3 bases and J 0 bases; nucleotides not matched to a gene: 10. The CDR3 loop spans 18 amino acids. This clone was detected only a few times. Its antigen is as yet unknown. Unrecorded immune exposure was likely among donors, who were nominally healthy when sampled. Findings of the study overall: Across donors, most TCRs were seen rarely, yet some public ones were widespread. A later analysis reportedly found fewer N-insertions in an Asian-associated ancestry cluster than the approximately 660-donor mean.

V gene TRBV28 combines with J gene TRBJ1-1; 10 nucleotides match TRBD1. This clonotype was obtained from a woman between 35 and 50 years old in good health and CMV-seronegative. Material: PBMCs. The CDR3 loop is CASSLPGTGAILNTEAFF. CDR3 DNA: TGTGCCAGCAGTTTGCCCGGGACAGGGGCGATTCTGAACACTGAAGCTTTCTTT.